This TCR beta chain is from a study of identical twins. Study findings and constraints: There were fewer insertions in abundant cord blood beta clonotypes, but memory repertoires showed no such pattern.

This clonotype was counted between two and nine times. Its target is unknown. MiXCR, applied by TCRdb to the 5' RACE reads, yields one record per CDR3 protein. The sample yields some 210,000 distinct CDR3 sequences, approximately 16% seen once. The same specimen was also included in a second study, on T cells expressing NK-cell markers. Turning to that study: Seven of the eight sequenced donors were classified as HCMV-seropositive, and one was classified as seronegative. As a fraction of CD8+ T cells, dominant NKG2C+ clonotypes reached about 1.0-7.5% in six donors.

The TCR comes from a woman aged 18-29 years in good health. The sample was CD8+ T cells sorted from blood.

The CDR3 here is CASMAQRVGGETQYF. The CDR3 DNA reads TGTGCCAGCATGGCCCAGAGGGTGGGGGGAGAGACCCAGTACTTC. This chain connects TRBV12-3 or TRBV12-4 to TRBJ2-5, with D possibly being TRBD2 (6 bases). The germline V and J ends were trimmed by 7 bases and 4 bases, with 19 bases remaining between them. The CDR3 runs to 15 residues.